This passage covers 22 T cell receptor beta chains from one sample sequenced in a study of T cell changes during pregnancy in multiple sclerosis. Measured with immunoSEQ multiplex PCR; TCRdb has only the in-frame clones, and not every one. The repertoire holds fewer than 90,000 clones, with 94% as singletons. Sequencing used peripheral blood, obtained in the third trimester of pregnancy. These receptors all come from a female donor with multiple sclerosis, enrolled in a pregnancy study.

The rearrangement uses TRBV7-2 and TRBJ1-2, with TRBD1 matching 9 bases. The ends lost 2 bases at V and 6 bases at J; junction bases unmatched: 13. This CDR3 is built from 17 residues. CDR1 SGHTA and CDR2 FQGNSA come from the germline V gene. CDR3 protein: CASSLSPGQGNVDGYTF. The CDR3 DNA reads as TGTGCCAGCAGCTTATCCCCGGGACAGGGTAATGTGGATGGCTACACCTTC.

This clone was counted once. V and J are TRBV14 and TRBJ2-3; 8 bases align to TRBD2. Unmatched junction bases numbered 6, after V lost 1 base and J lost 3 bases. The CDR3 extends over 16 amino acids. Germline CDR1 reads SGHDN; CDR2 reads FVKESK. The DNA of the CDR3 is TGTGCCAGCAGCCAAGGGGCGGGAGGACGGACAGATACGCAGTATTTT. This sequence encodes CASSQGAGGRTDTQYF.

The V call is TRBV2, the J call TRBJ2-5, with TRBD2 matching 10 bases. Germline V gene data show CDR1 as SNHLY and CDR2 as FYNNEI. The J segment lost 5 bases and the V segment lost 2 bases, leaving 5 bases of the junction unmatched. The CDR3 loop spans 15 amino acids. CDR3 sequence reads: CASSELAGDSETQYF. The CDR3 nucleotides read TGTGCCAGCAGTGAACTAGCGGGAGATTCGGAGACCCAGTACTTC.

The chain recombines TRBV2 with TRBJ2-1; 9 nucleotides line up with TRBD2. The germline V gene encodes CDR1 SNHLY and CDR2 FYNNEI. V dropped 8 bases and J dropped 0; count of bases not matched to a gene: 8. The CDR3 sequence is 16 residues long. The CDR3: CASGTSLFGSYNEQFF. In nucleotides, the CDR3 is TGTGCCAGCGGGACTAGCCTTTTCGGCTCCTACAATGAGCAGTTCTTC.

This clone showed up just once. The rearrangement uses TRBV19 and TRBJ1-5; 9 nucleotides match TRBD1. Germline CDR1 is LNHDA and CDR2 is SQIVND (reference sequence). The trim removed 4 bases at V and 4 bases at J, leaving 5 bases unmatched. The CDR3 spans 15 residues. The CDR3 DNA is TGTGCCAGTAGTAGGGACAGGGCGAGGAATCAGCCCCAGCATTTT. Translated: CASSRDRARNQPQHF. The complete variable domain, with remaining parts taken from reference TRBV19 and TRBJ1-5, reads DGGITQSPKYLFRKEGQNVTLSCEQNLNHDAMYWYRQDPGQGLRLIYYSQIVNDFQKGDIAEGYSVSREKKESFPLTVTSAQKNPTAFYLCASSRDRARNQPQHFGDGTRLSIL.

In DNA form, the CDR3 reads TGTGCCAGCAGTGGGACAGGGATATACAATGAGCAGTTCTTC. Encoded protein: CASSGTGIYNEQFF. The chain has TRBV2 and TRBJ2-1, with 8 positions matching TRBD1. The CDR3 extends over 14 amino acids. The V gene's germline CDR1 is SNHLY and CDR2 FYNNEI. Trimming cost V 4 bases and J 4 bases; bases outside gene matches: 3.

The chain has TRBV5-1 and TRBJ1-2; D uncertain. Germline CDR1 reads SGHRS; CDR2 reads YFSETQ. The CDR3 is 12 residues long. V dropped 3 bases and J dropped 8 bases, with 11 bases sitting between them. The CDR3 DNA reads TGCGCCAGCAGCTCCGGAGGGTGGGGCTACACCTTC. This sequence encodes CASSSGGWGYTF.

J is TRBJ2-4 and V is TRBV19; TRBD2 matches 9 bases. The CDR3 loop spans 19 amino acids. Trimming at V came to 7 bases and at J to 1 base, leaving 17 bases not matched to a gene. Germline CDR1 reads LNHDA; CDR2 reads SQIVND (reference sequence). The CDR3 protein is CASMGPGLAPRVAKNIQYF. As DNA, the CDR3 is TGTGCCAGTATGGGACCGGGACTAGCCCCACGGGTGGCCAAAAACATTCAGTACTTC.

The chain uses TRBV5-1 and TRBJ1-1, with D unclear. From germline, CDR1 is SGHRS and CDR2 YFSETQ. Between the trimmed V and J ends, which lost 3 bases and 0 bases, there was a span of 12 bases. There are 15 residues in the CDR3. The CDR3 spells CASSYSFPVNTEAFF. As DNA, the CDR3 is TGCGCCAGCAGCTATTCCTTTCCGGTGAACACTGAAGCTTTCTTT.

The chain couples TRBV30 to TRBJ1-6; 8 nucleotides align to TRBD1. Germline V gene sequence: CDR1 GTSNPN, CDR2 SVGIG (reference sequence). J lost 7 bases, V lost 0 bases, and 5 bases had no gene match. The CDR3 runs 15 residues. CDR3 DNA: TGTGCCTGGAGTGTACCGGACAGGGAAAATTCACCCCTCCACTTT. Translated, it gives CAWSVPDRENSPLHF. The full variable domain, rest sourced from reference TRBV30 and TRBJ1-6, is SQTIHQWPATLVQPVGSPLSLECTVEGTSNPNLYWYRQAAGRGLQLLFYSVGIGQISSEVPQNLSASRPQDRQFILSSKKLLLSDSGFYLCAWSVPDRENSPLHFGNGTRLTVT.

This clone was picked up one time. The V and J genes are TRBV29-1 and TRBJ1-2, with a possible D match to TRBD1 (6 bases). V was shortened by 7 bases and J by 8 bases, with 14 bases between the two germline ends. Germline CDR1 SQVTM, CDR2 ANQGSEA. The CDR3 is 11 residues long. The CDR3 is CSAPRGGGYTF. The CDR3 bases are TGCAGCGCCCCAAGGGGGGGAGGCTACACCTTC.

This chain uses TRBV11-2 with TRBJ2-7; a possible D gene is TRBD1 (5 bases). Germline V gene lookup returns CDR1 SGHAT and CDR2 FQNNGV. This CDR3 comprises 12 residues. Trimming stripped 2 bases from V and 8 bases from J, with 10 bases between. CDR3 residues: CASSLPQGKQYF. Here the CDR3 DNA reads TGTGCCAGCAGCTTACCCCAGGGAAAGCAGTACTTC.

In this sample, this clone turned up once. The J gene is TRBJ2-5, the V gene TRBV4-1; TRBD1 might be the D (6 bases). The CDR3 has 16 residues. Germline values: CDR1 MGHRA, CDR2 YSYEKL. V lost 1 base and J lost 1, with 13 bases in between. The CDR3 coding sequence is TGCGCCAGCAGCCAAGGATTGGGGGCGGGCCAAGAGACCCAGTACTTC. This codes for CASSQGLGAGQETQYF.

The gene calls are TRBV27 and TRBJ2-4; a possible D gene is TRBD1 (5 bases). The CDR3 has 16 residues. Per germline, CDR1 MNHEY and CDR2 SMNVEV (reference sequence). The V end lost 1 base, the J end lost 0 bases, and 10 bases lay between the germline ends. CDR3 nucleotide sequence: TGTGCCAGCAGTTTATTGGCAGGGCTAGCCAAAAACATTCAGTACTTC. Encoded protein: CASSLLAGLAKNIQYF.

Turning to this clone: At one end the junction does not follow the germline gene, possibly because of a read error. The V and J genes are TRBV11-2 and TRBJ1-5; D is uncertain. CDR1 and CDR2 (germline): SGHAT, FQNNGV. The CDR3 has 11 amino acids. In nucleotides, the CDR3 is TGTGCCAGCAGCTCCAATCAACCCCAGCATTTT. It codes for CASSSNQPQHF.

The V and J genes are TRBV7-3 and TRBJ2-6, with D unclear. The CDR3 is 14 residues long. In germline, CDR1 is SGHTA, CDR2 FQGTGA. The germline V and J ends were trimmed by 4 bases and 0 bases, with 4 bases remaining between them. The CDR3 region is CASSYSSGANVLTF. The CDR3 nucleotides are TGTGCCAGCAGCTACAGCTCTGGGGCCAACGTCCTGACTTTC.

The V gene is TRBV4-2, the J gene TRBJ2-7; TRBD1 might be the D (6 bases). Germline assignment: CDR1 LGHNA and CDR2 YNFKEQ. The CDR3 spans 15 residues. V was cut by 1 base and J by 2 bases, with 12 bases left in between. The CDR3 nucleotides read TGTGCCAGCAGCCAAGGAACAGGGAATGCCTACGAGCAGTACTTC. Protein product: CASSQGTGNAYEQYF.

The chain combines TRBV19 with TRBJ1-2, with 8 positions matching TRBD1. The V gene end was trimmed by 4 bases and the J gene end by 4 bases; junction bases not matched to a gene: 2. Per germline, CDR1 LNHDA and CDR2 SQIVND (reference sequence). This CDR3 is built from 13 residues. The CDR3 protein is CASSTGTGYGYTF. The CDR3 DNA reads as TGTGCCAGTAGTACTGGGACAGGCTATGGCTACACCTTC.

The chain is built from TRBV27 and TRBJ2-2; D remains ambiguous. V lost 6 bases to trimming and J lost 4 bases, with 12 bases between them. The CDR3 contains 14 residues. Germline V gene lookup returns CDR1 MNHEY and CDR2 SMNVEV (reference sequence). The CDR3 reads CASSAGSVTGELFF. CDR3 in DNA: TGTGCCAGCAGCGCTGGTTCGGTCACCGGGGAGCTGTTTTTT.

The chain couples TRBV5-6 to TRBJ1-2; D is unresolved. The V gene lost 1 base and the J gene lost 0 bases, with 10 bases spanning the gap. This CDR3 has 15 amino acids. Germline V gene data show CDR1 as SGHDT and CDR2 as YYEEEE. In DNA, the CDR3 is TGTGCCAGCAGCTTGTTCGGGTTGGCTAACTATGGCTACACCTTC. Its protein product is CASSLFGLANYGYTF.

The rearrangement links TRBV28 to TRBJ2-3; 10 nucleotides line up with TRBD2. V lost 4 bases and J lost 8; bases outside the gene matches: 9. The length of the CDR3 is 15 residues. CDR1 is MDHEN, CDR2 SYDVKM, per germline. The CDR3 loop is CASSSTSGNARTQYF. The CDR3 coding sequence is TGTGCCAGCAGTTCTACTAGCGGGAATGCGCGTACGCAGTATTTT.

The chain carries TRBV7-2 and TRBJ2-1, with 9 bases that match TRBD1. The germline V gene has CDR1 SGHTA and CDR2 FQGNSA. The CDR3 totals 19 residues. Trimming cost V 7 bases and J 3 bases; bases outside gene matches: 19. This chain's CDR3 is CASIIVGTGNVRRYNEQFF. The CDR3 DNA is TGTGCCAGCATAATAGTCGGGACAGGGAACGTCAGACGCTACAATGAGCAGTTCTTC.